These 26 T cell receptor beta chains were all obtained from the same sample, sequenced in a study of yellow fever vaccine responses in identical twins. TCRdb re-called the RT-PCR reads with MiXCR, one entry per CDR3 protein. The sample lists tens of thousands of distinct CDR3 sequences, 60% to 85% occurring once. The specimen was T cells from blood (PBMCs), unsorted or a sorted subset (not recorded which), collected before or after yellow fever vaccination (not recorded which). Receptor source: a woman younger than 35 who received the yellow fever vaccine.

The CDR3 bases are TGCAGTGCTAGATATGGGGGCCAAGAGACCCAGTACTTC. Protein sequence: CSARYGGQETQYF. The chain is built from TRBV20-1 and TRBJ2-5; D may be TRBD1 or TRBD2 (5 bases each). Trimming took off 2 bases at V and 1 base at J, with 8 bases between the two ends. The CDR3 totals 13 residues. Germline V gene data show CDR1 as DFQATT and CDR2 as SNEGSKA (reference sequence).

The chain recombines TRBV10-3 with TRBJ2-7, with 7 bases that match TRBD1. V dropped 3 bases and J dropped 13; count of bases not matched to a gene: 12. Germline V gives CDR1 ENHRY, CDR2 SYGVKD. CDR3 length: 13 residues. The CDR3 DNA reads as TGTGCCATCAGTGACGGAATGGGACAGAATACTTACTTC. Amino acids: CAISDGMGQNTYF.

The CDR3 DNA sequence: TGTGCCAGCAGCCCCCGGAGTAGCGGACAAGAGACCCAGTACTTC. It yields the protein CASSPRSSGQETQYF. This chain connects TRBV11-1 to TRBJ2-5, with D perhaps TRBD2 (6 bases). The germline V gene has CDR1 SGHAT and CDR2 FQDESV (reference sequence). The CDR3 is made up of 15 amino acids. V lost 5 bases and J 2 bases, leaving 15 bases between the germline ends. The full variable domain, rest sourced from reference TRBV11-1 and TRBJ2-5, is EAEVAQSPRYKITEKSQAVAFWCDPISGHATLYWYRQILGQGPELLVQFQDESVVDDSQLPKDRFSAERLKGVDSTLKIQPAELGDSAMYLCASSPRSSGQETQYFGPGTRLLVL.

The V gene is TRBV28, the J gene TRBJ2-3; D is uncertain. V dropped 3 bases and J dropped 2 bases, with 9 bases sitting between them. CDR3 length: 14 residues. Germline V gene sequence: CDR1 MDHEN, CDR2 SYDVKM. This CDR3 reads CASSLLGPTDTQYF. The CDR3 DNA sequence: TGTGCCAGCAGTTTGCTTGGACCCACAGATACGCAGTATTTT.

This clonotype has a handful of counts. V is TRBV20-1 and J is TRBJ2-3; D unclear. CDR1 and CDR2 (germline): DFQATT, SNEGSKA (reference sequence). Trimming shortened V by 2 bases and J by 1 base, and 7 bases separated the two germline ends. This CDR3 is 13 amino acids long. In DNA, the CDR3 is TGCAGTGCTAGATTAAAAGGCACAGATACGCAGTATTTT. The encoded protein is CSARLKGTDTQYF.

The CDR3 sequence: CASSLVTARDNEQFF. CDR3 DNA sequence: TGTGCCAGCAGCTTAGTCACCGCCCGGGACAATGAGCAGTTCTTC. V is TRBV11-2 and J is TRBJ2-1; the D is unclear. The germline V gene has CDR1 SGHAT and CDR2 FQNNGV. Trimming removed 1 base at V and 5 bases at J, with 12 bases between. This CDR3 is built from 15 residues. Full variable domain (outside the CDR3, taken from reference TRBV11-2 and TRBJ2-1): EAGVAQSPRYKIIEKRQSVAFWCNPISGHATLYWYQQILGQGPKLLIQFQNNGVVDDSQLPKDRFSAERLKGVDSTLKIQPAKLEDSAVYLCASSLVTARDNEQFFGPGTRLTVL.

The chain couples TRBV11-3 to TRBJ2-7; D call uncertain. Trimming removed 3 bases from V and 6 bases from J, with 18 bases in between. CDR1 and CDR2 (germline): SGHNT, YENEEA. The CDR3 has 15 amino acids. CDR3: CASSLSRSPTGEQYF. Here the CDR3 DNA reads TGTGCCAGCAGCTTGTCTCGATCCCCCACCGGCGAGCAGTACTTC.

The CDR3 nucleotides are TGCAGTGCTAGAGGGGCCGGAGACAATGAGCAGTTCTTC. It yields the protein CSARGAGDNEQFF. This chain joins TRBV20-1 and TRBJ2-1, with D uncertain. The CDR3 sequence is 13 residues long. Trimming stripped 1 base from V and 5 bases from J, with 9 bases between. Germline CDR1 DFQATT, CDR2 SNEGSKA (reference sequence).

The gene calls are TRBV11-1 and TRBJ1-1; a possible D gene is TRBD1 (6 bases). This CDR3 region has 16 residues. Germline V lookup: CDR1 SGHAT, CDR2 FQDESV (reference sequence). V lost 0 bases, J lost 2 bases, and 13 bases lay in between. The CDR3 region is CASSLARGAGNTEAFF. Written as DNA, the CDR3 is TGTGCCAGCAGCTTAGCGCGGGGGGCAGGCAACACTGAAGCTTTCTTT.

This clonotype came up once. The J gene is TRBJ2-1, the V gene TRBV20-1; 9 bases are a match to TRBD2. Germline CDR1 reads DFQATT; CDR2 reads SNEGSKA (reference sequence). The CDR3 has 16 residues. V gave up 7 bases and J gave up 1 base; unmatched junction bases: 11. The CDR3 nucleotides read TGCAGTGTTCGGGGGCTAGCGGGACTGTCCTACAATGAGCAGTTCTTC. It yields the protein CSVRGLAGLSYNEQFF.

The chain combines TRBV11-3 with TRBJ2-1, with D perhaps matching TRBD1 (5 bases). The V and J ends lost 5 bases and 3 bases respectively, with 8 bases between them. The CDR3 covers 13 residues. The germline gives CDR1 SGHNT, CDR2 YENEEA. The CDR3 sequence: CASSPTVYNEQFF. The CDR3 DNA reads TGTGCCAGCAGCCCGACAGTCTACAATGAGCAGTTCTTC.

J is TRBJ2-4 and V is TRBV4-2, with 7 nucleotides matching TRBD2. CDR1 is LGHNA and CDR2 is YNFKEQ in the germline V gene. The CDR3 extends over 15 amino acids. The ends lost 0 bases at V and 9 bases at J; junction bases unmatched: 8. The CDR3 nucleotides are TGTGCCAGCAGCCAAGAGGGGGGGGGGTTTGGCATTCAGTACTTC. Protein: CASSQEGGGFGIQYF.

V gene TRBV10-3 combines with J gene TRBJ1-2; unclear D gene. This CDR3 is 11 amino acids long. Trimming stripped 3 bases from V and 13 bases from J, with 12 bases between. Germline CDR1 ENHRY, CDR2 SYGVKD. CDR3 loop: CAISDQTAGTF. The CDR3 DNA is TGTGCCATCAGTGATCAAACGGCTGGCACCTTC.

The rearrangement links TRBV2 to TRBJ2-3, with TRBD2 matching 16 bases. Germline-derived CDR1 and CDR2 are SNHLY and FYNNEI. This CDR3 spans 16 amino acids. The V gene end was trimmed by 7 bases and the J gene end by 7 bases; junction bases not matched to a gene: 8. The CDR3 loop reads CASTTGTSGGAYTQYF. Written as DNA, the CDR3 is TGTGCCAGCACCACCGGGACTAGCGGGGGGGCTTATACGCAGTATTTT.

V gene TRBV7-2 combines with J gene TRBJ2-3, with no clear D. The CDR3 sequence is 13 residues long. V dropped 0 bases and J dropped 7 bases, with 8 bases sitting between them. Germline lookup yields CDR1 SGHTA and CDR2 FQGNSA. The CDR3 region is CASSLATENTQYF. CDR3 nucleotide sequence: TGTGCCAGCAGCTTAGCGACCGAAAATACGCAGTATTTT.

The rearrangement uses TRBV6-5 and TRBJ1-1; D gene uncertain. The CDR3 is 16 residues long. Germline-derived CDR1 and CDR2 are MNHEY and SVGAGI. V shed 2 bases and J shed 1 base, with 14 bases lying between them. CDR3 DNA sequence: TGTGCCAGCAGTTACGACGGTCTCCGGGAGAACACTGAAGCTTTCTTT. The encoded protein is CASSYDGLRENTEAFF.

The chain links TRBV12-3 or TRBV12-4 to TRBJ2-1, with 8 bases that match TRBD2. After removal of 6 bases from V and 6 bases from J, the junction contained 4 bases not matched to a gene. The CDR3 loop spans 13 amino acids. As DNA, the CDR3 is TGTGCCAGCAGCGGGAGGGCCGGCAATGAGCAGTTCTTC. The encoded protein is CASSGRAGNEQFF.

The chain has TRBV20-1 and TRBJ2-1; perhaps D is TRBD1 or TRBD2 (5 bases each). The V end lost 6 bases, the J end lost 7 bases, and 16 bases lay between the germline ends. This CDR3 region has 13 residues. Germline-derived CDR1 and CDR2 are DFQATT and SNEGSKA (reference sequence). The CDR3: CSASGRIWNEQFF. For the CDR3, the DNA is TGCAGTGCCTCGGGGCGCATCTGGAATGAGCAGTTCTTC.

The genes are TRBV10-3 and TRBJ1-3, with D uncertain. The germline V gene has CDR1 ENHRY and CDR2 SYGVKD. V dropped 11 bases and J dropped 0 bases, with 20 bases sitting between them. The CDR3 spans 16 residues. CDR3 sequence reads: CAASGLFEASGNTIYF. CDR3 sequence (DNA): TGTGCCGCCTCAGGTCTGTTCGAGGCCTCTGGAAACACCATATATTTT.

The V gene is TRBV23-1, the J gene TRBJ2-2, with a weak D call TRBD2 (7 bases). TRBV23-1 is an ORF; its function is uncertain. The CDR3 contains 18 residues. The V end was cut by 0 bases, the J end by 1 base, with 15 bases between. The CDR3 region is CASSQSGGLAQNTGELFF. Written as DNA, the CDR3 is TGCGCCAGCAGTCAATCGGGGGGGCTAGCACAGAACACCGGGGAGCTGTTTTTT.

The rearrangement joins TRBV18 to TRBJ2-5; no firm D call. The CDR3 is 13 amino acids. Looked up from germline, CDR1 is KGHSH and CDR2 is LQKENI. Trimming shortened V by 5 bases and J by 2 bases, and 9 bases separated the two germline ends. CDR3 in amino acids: CASSTDLQETQYF. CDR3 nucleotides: TGTGCCAGCTCAACGGACCTTCAAGAGACCCAGTACTTC.

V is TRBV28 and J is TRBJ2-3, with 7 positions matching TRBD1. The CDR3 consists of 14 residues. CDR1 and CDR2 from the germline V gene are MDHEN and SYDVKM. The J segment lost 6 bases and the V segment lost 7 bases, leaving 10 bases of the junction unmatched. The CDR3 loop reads CASTVNRGGDTQYF. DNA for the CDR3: TGTGCCAGCACCGTGAACAGGGGCGGGGATACGCAGTATTTT.

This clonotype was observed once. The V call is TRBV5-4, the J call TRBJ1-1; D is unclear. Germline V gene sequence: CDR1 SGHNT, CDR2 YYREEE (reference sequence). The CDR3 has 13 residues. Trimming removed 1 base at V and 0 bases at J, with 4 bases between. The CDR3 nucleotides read TGTGCCAGCAGCTTGAGGGTGAACACTGAAGCTTTCTTT. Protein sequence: CASSLRVNTEAFF.

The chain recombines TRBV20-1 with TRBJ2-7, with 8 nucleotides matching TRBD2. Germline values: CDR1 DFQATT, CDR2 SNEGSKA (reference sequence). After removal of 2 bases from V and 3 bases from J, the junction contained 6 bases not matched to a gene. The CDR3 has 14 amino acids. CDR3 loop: CSARPGLGGYEQYF. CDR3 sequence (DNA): TGCAGTGCTAGACCGGGACTAGGAGGCTACGAGCAGTACTTC.

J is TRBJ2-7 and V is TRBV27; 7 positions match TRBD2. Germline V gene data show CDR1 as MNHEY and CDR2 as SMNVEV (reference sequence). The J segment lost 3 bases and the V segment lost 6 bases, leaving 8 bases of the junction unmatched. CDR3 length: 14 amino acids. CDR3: CASSQTWTSYEQYF. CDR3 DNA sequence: TGTGCCAGCAGCCAAACTTGGACTAGCTACGAGCAGTACTTC.

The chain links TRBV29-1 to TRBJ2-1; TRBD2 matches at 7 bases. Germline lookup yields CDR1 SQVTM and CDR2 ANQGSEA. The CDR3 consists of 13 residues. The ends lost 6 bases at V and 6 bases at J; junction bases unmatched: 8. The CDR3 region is CSVSGTTPNEQFF. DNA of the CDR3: TGCAGCGTCTCCGGGACTACGCCCAATGAGCAGTTCTTC.